This T cell receptor (beta chain) was found in a study of beta chain features in type 1 diabetes. Germline V gives CDR1 GTSNPN, CDR2 SVGIG (reference sequence). This CDR3 has 13 amino acids. V dropped 2 bases and J dropped 8; count of bases not matched to a gene: 8. This clone showed up just a few times. The authors reverse transcribed all of the isolated RNA, so sequencing captured expressed TCRB transcripts. The protocol was immunoSEQ multiplex PCR, while the TCRdb copy is restricted to in-frame clones and leaves out a portion. The sample lists about 180,000 clones, around 13% occurring once. The TCR sequence derives from a woman between 18 and 29 years old in good health. The gene calls are TRBV30 and TRBJ1-2; 7 bases are a match to TRBD1. The source material was central memory CD4+ T cells from blood. CDR3 in amino acids: CAWSNRGSVGYTF. CDR3 DNA sequence: TGTGCCTGGAGTAACAGGGGTTCGGTGGGCTACACCTTC.